This T cell receptor (beta chain) was observed in a study of long-term antiretroviral therapy in people with HIV. Trimming cost V 3 bases and J 0 bases; bases outside gene matches: 15. Germline lookup yields CDR1 SGHDT and CDR2 YYEEEE. The CDR3 spans 19 residues. The assay used was immunoSEQ (version v3.0), run at survey level. The repertoire was sequenced with immunoSEQ multiplex PCR; TCRdb's copy has only in-frame clones and lacks some. The profile shows under 20,000 clones, 85% to 90% of them singletons. The input for sequencing was unsorted PBMCs, taken 4.2 years after starting antiretroviral therapy. The chain has TRBV5-6 and TRBJ1-3; 7 nucleotides match TRBD1. This TCR derives from a man aged 45 to 65 with HIV. The CDR3 reads CASSSIQTNRGISGNTIYF. The CDR3, as DNA: TGTGCCAGCAGCTCAATACAGACTAACAGGGGTATCTCTGGAAACACCATATATTTT.